Below, one T cell receptor beta chain is given with its context. The antigen is undetermined. V was shortened by 5 bases and J by 4 bases, with 23 bases between the two germline ends. CDR3 length: 17 amino acids. Germline V lookup: CDR1 MDHEN, CDR2 SYDVKM. The sample originates from a study of blood T cells in healthy people across ages. A second PCR, run for about 6 to 11 cycles, used a sample-barcoded 5' primer plus a J-beta primer mix. Each cDNA molecule was tagged by a template-switch adaptor that had 12 random nucleotides. All samples gave at least 2.5 million CDR3-containing paired-end reads. TCRdb re-called the 5' RACE reads through MiXCR, storing one row per CDR3 protein. Of 1.4 million to 1.5 million distinct CDR3 sequences in the sample, 42% were seen once. Study results and caveats: Aged donors had fewer naive CD4+ cells and lower diversity than long-lived donors. Any changes in expanded clonotypes were possibly confounded, as donor CMV status remained unknown.

This clonotype was obtained from a woman aged 18-29 years in good health. The V gene is TRBV28, the J gene TRBJ2-5, with TRBD1 as a possible D gene (6 bases). Sequenced sample: blood. DNA of the CDR3: TGTGCCAGCAGTCCCGACGTGATGGGGGCAAGGTCAGAGACCCAGTACTTC. Translating it yields CASSPDVMGARSETQYF.